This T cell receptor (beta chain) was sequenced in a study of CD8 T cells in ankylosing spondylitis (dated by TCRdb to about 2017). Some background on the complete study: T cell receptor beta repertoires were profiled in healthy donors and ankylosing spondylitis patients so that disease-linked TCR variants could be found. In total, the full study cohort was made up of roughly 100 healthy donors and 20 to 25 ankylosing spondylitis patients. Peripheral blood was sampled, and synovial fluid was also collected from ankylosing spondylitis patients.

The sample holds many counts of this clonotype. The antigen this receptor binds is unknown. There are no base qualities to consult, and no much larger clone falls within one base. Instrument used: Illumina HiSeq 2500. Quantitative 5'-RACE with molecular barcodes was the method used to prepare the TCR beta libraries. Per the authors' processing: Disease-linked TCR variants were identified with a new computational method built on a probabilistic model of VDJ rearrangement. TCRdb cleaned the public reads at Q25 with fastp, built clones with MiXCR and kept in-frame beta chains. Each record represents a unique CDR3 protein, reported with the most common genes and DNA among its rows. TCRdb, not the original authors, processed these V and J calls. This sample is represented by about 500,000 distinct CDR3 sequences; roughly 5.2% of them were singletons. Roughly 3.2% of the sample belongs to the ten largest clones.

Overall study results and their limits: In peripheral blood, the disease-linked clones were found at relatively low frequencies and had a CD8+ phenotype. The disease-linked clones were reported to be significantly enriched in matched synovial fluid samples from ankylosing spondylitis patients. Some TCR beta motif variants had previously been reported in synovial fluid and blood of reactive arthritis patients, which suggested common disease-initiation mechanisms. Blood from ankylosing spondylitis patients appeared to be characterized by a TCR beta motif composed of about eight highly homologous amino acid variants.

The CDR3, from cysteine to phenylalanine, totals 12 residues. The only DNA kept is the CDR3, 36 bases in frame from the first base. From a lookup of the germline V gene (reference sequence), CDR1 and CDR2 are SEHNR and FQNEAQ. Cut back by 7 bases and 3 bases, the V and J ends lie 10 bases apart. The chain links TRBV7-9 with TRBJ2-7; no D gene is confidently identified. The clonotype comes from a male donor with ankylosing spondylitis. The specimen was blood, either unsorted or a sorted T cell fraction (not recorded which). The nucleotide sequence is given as TGTGCCAGCACCCAAGACGGCTACGAGCAGTACTTC. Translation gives CASTQDGYEQYF.